This TCR beta chain stems from a study of shared T cell receptors in the human thymus. Trimming cost V 2 bases and J 16 bases; bases outside gene matches: 12. The germline V gene encodes CDR1 MDHEN and CDR2 SYDVKM. The length of the CDR3 is 15 residues. TCRdb's table, derived via immunoSEQ multiplex PCR, lists solely in-frame clones and lacks some. The sample holds 720,000 or so clones, approximately 85% seen once. These data were also reused for a study on human thymus T cells. That paper states: Thymic resections from corrective heart surgery supplied the tissue. Thymic repertoires from unrelated individuals overlapped highly, related research reported.

V gene TRBV28 combines with J gene TRBJ2-4; TRBD1 agrees at 12 bases. The sample was thymocytes. The TCR was taken from a girl in the first two years of life with a congenital heart defect. CDR3 protein: CASSLHPTGTGGVYF. In DNA form, the CDR3 reads TGTGCCAGCAGTTTACACCCGACCGGGACAGGGGGCGTCTACTTC.